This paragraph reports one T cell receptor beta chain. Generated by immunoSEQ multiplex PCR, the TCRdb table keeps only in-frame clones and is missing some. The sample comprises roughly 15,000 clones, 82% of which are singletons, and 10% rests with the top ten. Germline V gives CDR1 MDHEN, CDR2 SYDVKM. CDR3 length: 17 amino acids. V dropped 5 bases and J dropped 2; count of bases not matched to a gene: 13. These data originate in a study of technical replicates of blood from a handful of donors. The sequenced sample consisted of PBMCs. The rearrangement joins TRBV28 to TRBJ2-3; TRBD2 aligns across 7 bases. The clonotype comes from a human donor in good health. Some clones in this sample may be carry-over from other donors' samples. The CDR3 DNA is TGTGCCAGCAGTGGCCGCGGGAGAGAGACCTTCACAGATACGCAGTATTTT. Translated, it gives CASSGRGRETFTDTQYF.